The source of this TCR beta chain is a study of shared clonotypes between healthy human individuals. Recent vaccinations or acute infections were absent in the healthy HIV-negative adult donors. Overall study findings and caveats: Clonotype sharing among donors was expected to depend on sequencing depth.

At deep level, the assay was performed. Unsorted PBMC DNA went through sequencing on ten immunoSEQ deep assay plates. Profiling relied on immunoSEQ multiplex PCR, and the TCRdb table lists in-frame clones only, not all of them. The data hold some 450,000 clones, with roughly three quarters observed a single time. Germline V gene data show CDR1 as PRHDT and CDR2 as FYEKMQ (reference sequence). This CDR3 is 16 amino acids long. Trimming removed 4 bases from V and 5 bases from J, with 18 bases in between. This clone showed up just a few times. Its antigen remains unidentified. The V gene is TRBV13, the J gene TRBJ2-1; D possibly corresponds to TRBD2 (6 bases). The sequencing sample was made of PBMCs. The sequence was obtained from a woman in her thirties or forties in good health. Some clones in this sample may be carry-over from other donors' samples. CDR3 loop: CASSSLFRERHNEQFF. The CDR3 DNA is TGTGCCAGCAGCTCCCTTTTTCGGGAGAGGCACAATGAGCAGTTCTTC. Complete variable domain (other parts from reference TRBV13 and TRBJ2-1): AAGVIQSPRHLIKEKRETATLKCYPIPRHDTVYWYQQGPGQDPQFLISFYEKMQSDKGSIPDRFSAQQFSDYHSELNMSSLELGDSALYFCASSSLFRERHNEQFFGPGTRLTVL.